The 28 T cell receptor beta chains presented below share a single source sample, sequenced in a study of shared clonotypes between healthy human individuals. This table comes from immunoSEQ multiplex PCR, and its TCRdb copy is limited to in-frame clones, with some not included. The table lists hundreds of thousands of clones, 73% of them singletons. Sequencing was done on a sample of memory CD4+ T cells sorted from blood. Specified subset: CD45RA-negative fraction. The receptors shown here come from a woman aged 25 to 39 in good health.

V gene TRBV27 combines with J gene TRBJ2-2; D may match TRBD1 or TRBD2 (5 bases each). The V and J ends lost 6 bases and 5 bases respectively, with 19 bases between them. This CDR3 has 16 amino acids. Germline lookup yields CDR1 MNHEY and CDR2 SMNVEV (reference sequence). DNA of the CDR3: TGTGCCAGCAGACAAAACGGGCAGGGACGAACCGGGGAGCTGTTTTTT. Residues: CASRQNGQGRTGELFF.

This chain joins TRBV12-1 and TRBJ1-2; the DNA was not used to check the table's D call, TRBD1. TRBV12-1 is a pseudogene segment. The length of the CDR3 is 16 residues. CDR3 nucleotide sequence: TGTGCCAGCAGCCCCATCGGACAGGGGCCTCTCTATGGCTACACCTTC. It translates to CASSPIGQGPLYGYTF.

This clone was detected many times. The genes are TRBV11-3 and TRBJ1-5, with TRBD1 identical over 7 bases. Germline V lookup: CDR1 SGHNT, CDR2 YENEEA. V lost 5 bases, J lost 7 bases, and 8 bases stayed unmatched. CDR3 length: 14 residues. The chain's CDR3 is CASSPRQGRQPQHF. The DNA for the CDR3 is TGTGCCAGCAGCCCAAGACAGGGCCGCCAGCCCCAGCATTTT.

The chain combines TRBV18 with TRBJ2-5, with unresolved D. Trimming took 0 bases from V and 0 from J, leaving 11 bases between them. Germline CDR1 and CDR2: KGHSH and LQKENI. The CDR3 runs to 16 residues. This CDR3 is CASSPPSISYQETQYF. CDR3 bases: TGTGCCAGCTCACCACCCAGTATTTCGTACCAAGAGACCCAGTACTTC.

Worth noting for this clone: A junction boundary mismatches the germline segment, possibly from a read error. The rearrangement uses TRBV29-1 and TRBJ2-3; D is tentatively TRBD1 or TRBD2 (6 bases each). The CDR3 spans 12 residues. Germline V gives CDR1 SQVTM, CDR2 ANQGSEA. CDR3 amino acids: CRPRGDTDTQYF. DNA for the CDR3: TGTCGCCCGAGGGGGGACACAGATACGCAGTATTTT.

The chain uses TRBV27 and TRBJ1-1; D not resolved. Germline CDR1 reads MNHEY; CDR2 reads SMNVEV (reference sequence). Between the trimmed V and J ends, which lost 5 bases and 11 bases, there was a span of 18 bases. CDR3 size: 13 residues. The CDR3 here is CASSRTAAWEAFF. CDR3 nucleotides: TGTGCCAGCAGTAGAACAGCCGCCTGGGAGGCTTTCTTT.

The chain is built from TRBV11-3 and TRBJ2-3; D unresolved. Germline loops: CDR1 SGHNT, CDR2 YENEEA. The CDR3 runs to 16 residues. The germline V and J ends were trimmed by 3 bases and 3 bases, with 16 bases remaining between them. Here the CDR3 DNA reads TGTGCCAGCAGCTTTGGTTCAGAAGCTACGACAGATACGCAGTATTTT. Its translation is CASSFGSEATTDTQYF.

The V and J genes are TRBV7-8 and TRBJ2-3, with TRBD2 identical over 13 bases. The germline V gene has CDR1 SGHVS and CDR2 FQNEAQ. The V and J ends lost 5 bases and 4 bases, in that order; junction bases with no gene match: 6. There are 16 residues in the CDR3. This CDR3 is CASSGRTSGSADTQYF. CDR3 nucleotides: TGTGCCAGCAGCGGACGGACTAGCGGGAGTGCAGATACGCAGTATTTT.

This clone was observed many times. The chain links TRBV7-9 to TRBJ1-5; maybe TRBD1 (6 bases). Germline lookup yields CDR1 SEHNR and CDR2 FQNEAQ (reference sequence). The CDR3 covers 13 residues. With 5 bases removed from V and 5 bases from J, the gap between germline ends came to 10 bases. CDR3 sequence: CASSLRTDQPQHF. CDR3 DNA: TGTGCCAGCAGCCTGCGGACAGATCAGCCCCAGCATTTT.

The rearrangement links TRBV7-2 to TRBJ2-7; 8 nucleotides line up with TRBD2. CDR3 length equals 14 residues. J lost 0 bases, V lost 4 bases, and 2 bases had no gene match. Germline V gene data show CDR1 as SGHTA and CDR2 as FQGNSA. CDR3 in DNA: TGTGCCAGCAGCTACGGGAGGGCCTCCTACGAGCAGTACTTC. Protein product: CASSYGRASYEQYF.

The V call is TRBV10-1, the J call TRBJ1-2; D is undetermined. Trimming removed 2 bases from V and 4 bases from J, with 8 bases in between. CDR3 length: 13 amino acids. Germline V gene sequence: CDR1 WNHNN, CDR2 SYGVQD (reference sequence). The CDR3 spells CASSEGGSYGYTF. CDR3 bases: TGCGCCAGCAGTGAGGGCGGATCCTATGGCTACACCTTC.

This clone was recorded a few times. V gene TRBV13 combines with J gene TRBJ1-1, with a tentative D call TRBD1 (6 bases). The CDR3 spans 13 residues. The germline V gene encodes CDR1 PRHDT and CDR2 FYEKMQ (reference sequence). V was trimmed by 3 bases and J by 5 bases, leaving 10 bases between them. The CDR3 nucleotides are TGTGCCAGCAGCTTCACAGGGCTAACTGAAGCTTTCTTT. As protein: CASSFTGLTEAFF.

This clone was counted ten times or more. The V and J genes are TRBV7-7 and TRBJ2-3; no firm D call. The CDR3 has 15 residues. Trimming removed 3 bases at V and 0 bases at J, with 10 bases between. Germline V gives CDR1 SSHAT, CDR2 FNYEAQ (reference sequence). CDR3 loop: CASSFYPFSTDTQYF. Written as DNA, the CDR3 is TGTGCCAGCAGCTTCTATCCCTTTAGCACAGATACGCAGTATTTT.

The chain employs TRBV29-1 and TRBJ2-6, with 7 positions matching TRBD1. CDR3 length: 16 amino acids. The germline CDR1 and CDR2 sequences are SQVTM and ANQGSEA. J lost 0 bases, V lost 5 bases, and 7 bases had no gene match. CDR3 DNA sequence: TGCAGCGTTCTTGACAGGGTGGACTCTGGGGCCAACGTCCTGACTTTC. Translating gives CSVLDRVDSGANVLTF.

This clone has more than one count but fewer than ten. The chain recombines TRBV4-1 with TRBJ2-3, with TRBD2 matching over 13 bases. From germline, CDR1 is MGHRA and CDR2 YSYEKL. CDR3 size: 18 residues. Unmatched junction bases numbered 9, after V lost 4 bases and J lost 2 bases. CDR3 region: CASSRRGTSGDFTDTQYF. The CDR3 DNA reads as TGCGCCAGCAGCCGGCGGGGGACTAGCGGGGATTTCACAGATACGCAGTATTTT.

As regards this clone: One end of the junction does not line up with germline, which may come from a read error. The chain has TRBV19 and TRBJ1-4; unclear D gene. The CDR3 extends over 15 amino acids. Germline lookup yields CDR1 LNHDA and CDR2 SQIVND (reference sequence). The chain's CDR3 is CASSIGWAANEKLFF. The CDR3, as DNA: TGTGCCAGTAGCATAGGATGGGCAGCTAATGAAAAACTGTTTTTT.

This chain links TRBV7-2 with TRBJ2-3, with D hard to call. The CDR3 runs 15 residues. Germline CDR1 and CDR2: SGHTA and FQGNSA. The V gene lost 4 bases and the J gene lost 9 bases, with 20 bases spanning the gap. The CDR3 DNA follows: TGTGCCAGCAGCTCGGTCGCCCTGGCATTTGGCACGCAGTATTTT. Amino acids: CASSSVALAFGTQYF.

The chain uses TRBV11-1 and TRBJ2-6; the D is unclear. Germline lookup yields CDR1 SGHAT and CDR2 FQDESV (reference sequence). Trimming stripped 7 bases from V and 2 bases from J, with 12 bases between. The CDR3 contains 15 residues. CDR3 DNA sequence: TGTGCCAGCATCCCTCCGGGCCCTGGGGCCAACGTCCTGACTTTC. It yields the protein CASIPPGPGANVLTF.

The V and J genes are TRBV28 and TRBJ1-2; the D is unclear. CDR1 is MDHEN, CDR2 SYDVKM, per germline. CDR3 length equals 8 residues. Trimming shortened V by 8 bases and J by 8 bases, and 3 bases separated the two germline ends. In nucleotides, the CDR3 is TGTGCCAGCGGGGGCTACACCTTC. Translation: CASGGYTF.

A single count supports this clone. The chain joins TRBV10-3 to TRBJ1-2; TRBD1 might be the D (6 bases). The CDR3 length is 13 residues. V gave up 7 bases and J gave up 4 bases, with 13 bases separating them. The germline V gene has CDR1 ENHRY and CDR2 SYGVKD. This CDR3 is CAINRQDAYGYTF. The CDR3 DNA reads TGTGCCATCAATCGACAGGACGCCTATGGCTACACCTTC.

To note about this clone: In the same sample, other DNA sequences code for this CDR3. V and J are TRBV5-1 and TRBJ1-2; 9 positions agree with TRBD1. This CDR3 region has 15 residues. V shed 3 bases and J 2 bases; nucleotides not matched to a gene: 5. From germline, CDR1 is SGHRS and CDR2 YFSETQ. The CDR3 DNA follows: TGCGCCAGCAGCTGGGGGGACAGGGACAACTATGGCTACACCTTC. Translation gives CASSWGDRDNYGYTF.

The CDR3: CSVEIGESADTQYF. In nucleotides, the CDR3 is TGCAGCGTTGAAATCGGAGAGTCGGCAGATACGCAGTATTTT. The rearrangement joins TRBV29-1 to TRBJ2-3; D is unclear. The CDR3 spans 14 residues. The V end was cut by 2 bases, the J end by 4 bases, with 13 bases between. Germline CDR1 SQVTM, CDR2 ANQGSEA.

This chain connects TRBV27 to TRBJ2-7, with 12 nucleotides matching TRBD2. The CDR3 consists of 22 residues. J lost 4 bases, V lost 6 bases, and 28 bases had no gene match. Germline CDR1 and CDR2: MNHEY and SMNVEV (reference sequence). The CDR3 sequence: CASSRSVTSGSGLLSPEYEQYF. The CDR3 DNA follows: TGTGCCAGCAGCCGTTCGGTGACTAGCGGGAGTGGGTTACTCTCCCCCGAATACGAGCAGTACTTC.

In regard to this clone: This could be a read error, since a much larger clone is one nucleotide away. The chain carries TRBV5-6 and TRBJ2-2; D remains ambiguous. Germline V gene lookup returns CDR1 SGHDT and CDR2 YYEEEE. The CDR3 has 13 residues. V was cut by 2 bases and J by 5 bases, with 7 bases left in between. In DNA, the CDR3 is TGTGCCAGCAGCTTCGTGGGGACCGGGGAGCTGTTTTTT. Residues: CASSFVGTGELFF.

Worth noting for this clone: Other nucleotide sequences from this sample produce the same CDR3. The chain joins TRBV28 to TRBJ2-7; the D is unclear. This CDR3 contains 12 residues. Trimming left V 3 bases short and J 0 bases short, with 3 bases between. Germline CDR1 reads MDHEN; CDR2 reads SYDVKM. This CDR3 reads CASSLYSYEQYF. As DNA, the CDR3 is TGTGCCAGCAGTTTGTACTCCTACGAGCAGTACTTC.

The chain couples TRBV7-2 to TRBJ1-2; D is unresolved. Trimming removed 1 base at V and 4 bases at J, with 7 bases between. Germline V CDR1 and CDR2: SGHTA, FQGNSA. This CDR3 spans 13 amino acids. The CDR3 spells CASSLGRRYGYTF. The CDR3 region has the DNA TGTGCCAGCAGCTTAGGCCGACGCTATGGCTACACCTTC.

The CDR3 spells CASSLEPPSGTLKYEQYF. CDR3 DNA sequence: TGTGCCAGCAGTTTGGAGCCCCCCTCCGGGACCCTTAAATACGAGCAGTACTTC. This chain links TRBV27 with TRBJ2-7, with D perhaps given as TRBD1 or TRBD2 (5 bases each). The germline V gene has CDR1 MNHEY and CDR2 SMNVEV (reference sequence). V was clipped by 3 bases and J by 4 bases, with 25 bases between them. CDR3 length: 18 amino acids.

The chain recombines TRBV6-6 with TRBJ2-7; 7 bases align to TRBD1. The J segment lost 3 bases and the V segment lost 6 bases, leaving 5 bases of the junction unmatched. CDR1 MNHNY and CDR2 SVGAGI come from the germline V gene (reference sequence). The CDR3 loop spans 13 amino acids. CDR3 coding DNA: TGTGCCAGCAGCAAAGGACAGGACTACGAGCAGTACTTC. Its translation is CASSKGQDYEQYF.